These T cell receptor beta chains were read from a single sample in a study. TCRdb reprocessed the 5' RACE reads via MiXCR and lists one record per CDR3 protein. The sample has roughly 46,000 distinct CDR3 sequences, 28% seen once. The sample taken for sequencing was naive CD4+ T cells sorted from blood. These receptors came from a female donor with breast cancer. Each CDR3 is given with its conserved first and last residue. The order of the fields is V gene, clone size, D gene, J gene, CDR3 length, CDR3 protein, CDR3 DNA. D genes are given only for firm matches. Expanded clones get a size class; other rows say once, few or many, or leave the size out.

>TRBV21-1|.|.|TRBJ2-3|17
CASSKRTSGETTDTQYF
TGTGCCAGCAGCAAAAGGACCTCGGGAGAAACCACAGATACGCAGTATTTT
>TRBV15|.|.|TRBJ1-2|13
CATSFGADYGYTF
TGTGCCACCAGCTTTGGGGCAGACTATGGCTACACCTTC
>TRBV7-9|.|.|TRBJ1-2|12
CASSLEGHGYTF
TGTGCCAGCAGCTTAGAGGGTCATGGCTACACCTTC
>TRBV6-2/TRBV6-3|.|.|TRBJ1-1|14
CASSALGTGAEAFF
TGTGCCAGCAGTGCGCTGGGGACCGGTGCTGAAGCTTTCTTT
>TRBV4-3|.|.|TRBJ1-3|13
CASSRRAGNTIYF
TGCGCCAGCAGCCGACGGGCTGGAAACACCATATATTTT
>TRBV20-1|few|.|TRBJ2-7|12
CSAPDRNDEQYF
TGCAGTGCACCCGACAGAAACGACGAGCAGTACTTC
>TRBV5-1|few|.|TRBJ2-1|15
CASSQDGSSYNEQFF
TGCGCCAGCAGTCAGGACGGAAGCTCCTACAATGAGCAGTTCTTC
>TRBV4-3|few|TRBD2|TRBJ2-1|17
CASSRESGSAPYNEQFF
TGCGCCAGCAGCCGTGAAAGCGGGAGCGCCCCCTACAATGAGCAGTTCTTC
>TRBV4-2|.|.|TRBJ1-4|15
CASSSRAGTNEKLFF
TGTGCCAGCAGCTCCCGGGCAGGGACTAATGAAAAACTGTTTTTT
>TRBV5-1|.|.|TRBJ2-1|16
CASSPPAQGSYNEQFF
TGCGCCAGCAGCCCACCTGCACAGGGCTCCTACAATGAGCAGTTCTTC
>TRBV15|.|TRBD2|TRBJ2-4|18
CATSRELAGRFSSNIQYF
TGTGCCACCAGCAGAGAACTAGCGGGAAGGTTCAGCTCGAACATTCAGTACTTC
>TRBV4-1|.|TRBD1|TRBJ2-7|15
CASSHPITGAYEQCF
TGCGCCAGCAGCCATCCCATAACAGGGGCCTACGAGCAGTGCTTC
>TRBV20-1|few|TRBD2|TRBJ2-1|15
CSARVGAGVLNEQFF
TGCAGTGCTAGAGTAGGAGCGGGGGTTTTGAATGAGCAGTTCTTC
>TRBV15|.|TRBD2|TRBJ2-6|16
CATSRDGGAGANVLTF
TGTGCCACCAGCAGAGATGGGGGGGCTGGGGCCAACGTCCTGACTTTC
>TRBV5-1|.|.|TRBJ1-1|15
CASSTEPRQDTEAFF
TGCGCCAGCAGCACAGAGCCCCGACAGGACACTGAAGCTTTCTTT
>TRBV3-1|.|.|TRBJ2-1|15
CASSQEGPLLSEQFF
TGTGCCAGCAGCCAAGAAGGGCCCTTGTTGAGTGAGCAGTTCTTC
>TRBV24-1|.|.|TRBJ2-1|14
CATSSSGTGNEQFF
TGTGCCACCAGTTCAAGCGGCACTGGCAATGAGCAGTTCTTC
>TRBV5-4|few|TRBD2|TRBJ2-3|17
CASATGGGGTHTDTQYF
TGTGCCAGCGCCACTGGGGGCGGGGGGACTCACACAGATACGCAGTATTTT
>TRBV18|many|TRBD2|TRBJ2-7|15
CASSPQRGESDEQYF
TGTGCCAGCTCACCACAGCGGGGGGAATCGGACGAGCAGTACTTC
>TRBV7-2|medium-sized|TRBD1|TRBJ1-6|18
CASSLALQGGSYNSPLHF
TGTGCCAGCAGCTTGGCTCTCCAGGGGGGCTCCTATAATTCACCCCTCCACTTT
>TRBV2|.|TRBD1|TRBJ1-1|13
CASRSSGGTEAFF
TGTGCCAGCAGGTCGTCAGGGGGCACTGAAGCTTTCTTT
>TRBV7-2|.|.|TRBJ2-2|15
CASSLNTGNTGELFF
TGTGCCAGCAGCCTAAATACAGGGAACACCGGGGAGCTGTTTTTT
>TRBV4-3|.|.|TRBJ1-4|16
CTSSQDLSGSNEKLFF
TGCACCAGCAGCCAAGATTTATCAGGGTCTAATGAAAAACTGTTTTTT
>TRBV20-1|.|.|TRBJ2-7|14
CSARGDKSSYEQYF
TGCAGTGCCAGGGGGGACAAGAGCTCCTACGAGCAGTACTTC
>TRBV5-4|.|.|TRBJ2-2|15
CASSSGGSYTGELFF
TGTGCCAGCAGCTCGGGGGGCTCCTACACCGGGGAGCTGTTTTTT
>TRBV29-1|few|TRBD1|TRBJ1-2|11
CSGTGERGYTF
TGCAGCGGCACAGGGGAGAGGGGCTACACCTTC